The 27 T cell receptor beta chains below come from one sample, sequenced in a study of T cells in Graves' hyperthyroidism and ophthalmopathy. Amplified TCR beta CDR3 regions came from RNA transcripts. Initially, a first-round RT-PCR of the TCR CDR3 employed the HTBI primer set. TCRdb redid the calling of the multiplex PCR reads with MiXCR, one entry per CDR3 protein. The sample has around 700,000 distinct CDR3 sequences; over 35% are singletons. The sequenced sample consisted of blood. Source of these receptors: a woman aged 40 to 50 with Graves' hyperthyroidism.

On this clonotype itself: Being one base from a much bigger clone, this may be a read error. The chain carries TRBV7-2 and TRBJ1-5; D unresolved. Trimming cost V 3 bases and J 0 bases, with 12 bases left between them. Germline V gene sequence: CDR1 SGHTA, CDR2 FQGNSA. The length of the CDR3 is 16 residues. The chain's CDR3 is CASSLARQNSNQPQHF. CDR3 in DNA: TGTGCCAGCAGCTTGGCCAGGCAGAATAGCAATCAGCCCCAGCATTTT.

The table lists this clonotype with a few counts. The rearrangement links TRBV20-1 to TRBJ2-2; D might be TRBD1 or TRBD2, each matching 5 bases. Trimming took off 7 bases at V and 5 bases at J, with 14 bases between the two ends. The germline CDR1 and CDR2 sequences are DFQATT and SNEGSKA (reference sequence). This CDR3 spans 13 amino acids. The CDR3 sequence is CSVGGGGTGELFF. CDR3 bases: TGCAGTGTCGGAGGTGGGGGAACCGGGGAGCTGTTTTTT.

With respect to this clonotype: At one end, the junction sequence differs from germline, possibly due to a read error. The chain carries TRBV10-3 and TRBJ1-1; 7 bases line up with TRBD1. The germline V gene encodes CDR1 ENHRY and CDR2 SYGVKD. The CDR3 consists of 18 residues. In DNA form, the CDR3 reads TGTGCCAGCAGTTACACCCCACCCCCGGACAGGATGAACACTGAAGCTTTCTTT. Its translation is CASSYTPPPDRMNTEAFF.

The CDR3: CASSQDGQGRRSYYEQYF. In DNA form, the CDR3 reads TGCGCCAGCAGCCAAGATGGTCAAGGCAGGCGCTCTTACTACGAGCAGTACTTC. The chain combines TRBV4-1 with TRBJ2-7, with no clear D. This CDR3 has 18 residues. Per the germline V gene, CDR1 is MGHRA and CDR2 is YSYEKL. Trimming stripped 0 bases from V and 3 bases from J, with 21 bases between.

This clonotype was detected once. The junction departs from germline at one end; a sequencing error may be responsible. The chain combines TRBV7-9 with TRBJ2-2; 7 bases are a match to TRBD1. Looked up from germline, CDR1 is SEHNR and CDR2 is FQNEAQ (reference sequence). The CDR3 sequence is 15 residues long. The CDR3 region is CAASRGDSFTGELFF. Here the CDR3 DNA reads TGCGCCGCTTCCCGTGGGGACAGCTTCACCGGGGAGCTGTTTTTT.

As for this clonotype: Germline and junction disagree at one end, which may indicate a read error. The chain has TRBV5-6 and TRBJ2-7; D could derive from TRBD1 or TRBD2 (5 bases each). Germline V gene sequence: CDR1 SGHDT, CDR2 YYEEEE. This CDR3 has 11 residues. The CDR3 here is CASSLMGEQCF. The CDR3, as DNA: TGTGCCAGCAGCTTGATGGGGGAGCAGTGCTTC.

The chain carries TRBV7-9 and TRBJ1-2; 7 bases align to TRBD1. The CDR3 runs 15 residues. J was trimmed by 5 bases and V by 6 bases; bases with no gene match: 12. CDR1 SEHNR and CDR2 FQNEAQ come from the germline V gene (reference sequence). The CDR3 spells CASSSRGGGLYGYTF. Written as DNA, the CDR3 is TGTGCCAGCAGTTCCCGAGGAGGGGGCTTGTATGGCTACACCTTC.

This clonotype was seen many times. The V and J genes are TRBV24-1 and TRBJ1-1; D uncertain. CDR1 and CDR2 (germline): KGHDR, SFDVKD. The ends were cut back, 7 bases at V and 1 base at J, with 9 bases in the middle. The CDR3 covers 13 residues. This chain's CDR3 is CATRGNGNTEAFF. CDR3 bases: TGTGCCACCAGAGGGAATGGGAACACTGAAGCTTTCTTT.

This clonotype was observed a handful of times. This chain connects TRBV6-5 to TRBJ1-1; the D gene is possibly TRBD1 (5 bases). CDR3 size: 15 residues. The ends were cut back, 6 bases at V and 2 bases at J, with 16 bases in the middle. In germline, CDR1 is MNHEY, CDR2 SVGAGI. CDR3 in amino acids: CASRGFDSLNTEAFF. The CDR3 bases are TGTGCCAGCAGGGGGTTTGACAGCCTCAACACTGAAGCTTTCTTT.

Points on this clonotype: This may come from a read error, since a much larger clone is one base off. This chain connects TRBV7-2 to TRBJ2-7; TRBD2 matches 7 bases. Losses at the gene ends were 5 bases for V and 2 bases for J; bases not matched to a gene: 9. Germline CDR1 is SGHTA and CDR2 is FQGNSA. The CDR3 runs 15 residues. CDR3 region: CASSPSSGLPYEQYF. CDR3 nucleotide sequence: TGTGCCAGCAGCCCTAGTAGCGGGCTCCCCTACGAGCAGTACTTC.

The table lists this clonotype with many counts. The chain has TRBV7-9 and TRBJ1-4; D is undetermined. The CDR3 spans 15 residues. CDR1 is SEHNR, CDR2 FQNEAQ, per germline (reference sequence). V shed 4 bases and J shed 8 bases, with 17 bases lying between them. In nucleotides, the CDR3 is TGTGCCAGCAGCTACCTAACCGGGTTAGGAGAAAAACTGTTTTTT. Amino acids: CASSYLTGLGEKLFF.

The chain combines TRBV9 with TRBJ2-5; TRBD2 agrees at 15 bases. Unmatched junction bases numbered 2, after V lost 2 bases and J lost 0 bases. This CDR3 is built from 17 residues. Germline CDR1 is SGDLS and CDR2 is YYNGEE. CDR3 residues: CASSVGLAGGNQETQYF. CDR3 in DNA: TGTGCCAGCAGCGTCGGACTAGCGGGGGGGAACCAAGAGACCCAGTACTTC.

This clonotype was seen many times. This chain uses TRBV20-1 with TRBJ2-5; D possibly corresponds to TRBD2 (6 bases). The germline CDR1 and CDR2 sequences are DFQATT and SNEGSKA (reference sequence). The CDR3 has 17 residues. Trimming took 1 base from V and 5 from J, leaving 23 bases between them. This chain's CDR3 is CSARGRPGELYLETQYF. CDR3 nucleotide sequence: TGCAGTGCTAGAGGTCGCCCGGGAGAGCTGTATCTGGAGACCCAGTACTTC.

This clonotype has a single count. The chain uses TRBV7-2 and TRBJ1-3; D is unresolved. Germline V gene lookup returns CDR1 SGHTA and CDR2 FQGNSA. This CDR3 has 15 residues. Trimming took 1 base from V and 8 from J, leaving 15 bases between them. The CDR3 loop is CASSLGVGLGYTIYF. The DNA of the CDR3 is TGTGCCAGCAGCTTAGGGGTAGGGCTCGGGTACACCATATATTTT.

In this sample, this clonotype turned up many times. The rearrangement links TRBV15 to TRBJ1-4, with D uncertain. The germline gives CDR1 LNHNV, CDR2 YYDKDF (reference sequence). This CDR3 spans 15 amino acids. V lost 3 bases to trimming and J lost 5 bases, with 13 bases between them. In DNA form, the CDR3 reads TGTGCCACCAGCAGTCGGCAGAGGTTAAATGAAAAACTGTTTTTT. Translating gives CATSSRQRLNEKLFF. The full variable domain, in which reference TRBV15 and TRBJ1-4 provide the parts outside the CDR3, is DAMVIQNPRYQVTQFGKPVTLSCSQTLNHNVMYWYQQKSSQAPKLLFHYYDKDFNNEADTPDNFQSRRPNTSFCFLDIRSPGLGDTAMYLCATSSRQRLNEKLFFGSGTQLSVL.

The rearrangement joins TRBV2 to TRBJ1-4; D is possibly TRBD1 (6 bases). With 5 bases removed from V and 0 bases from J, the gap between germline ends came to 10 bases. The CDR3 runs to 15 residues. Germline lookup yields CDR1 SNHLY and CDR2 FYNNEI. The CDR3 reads CASSSGGSTNEKLFF. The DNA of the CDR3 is TGTGCCAGCAGTTCCGGGGGCTCAACTAATGAAAAACTGTTTTTT.

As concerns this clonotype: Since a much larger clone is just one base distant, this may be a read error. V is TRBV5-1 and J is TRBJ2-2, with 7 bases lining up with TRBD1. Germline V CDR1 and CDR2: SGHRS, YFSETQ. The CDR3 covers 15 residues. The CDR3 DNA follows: TGCACCAGCAGCGTCGACAGGGCGGCCACCGGGGAGCTGTTTTTT. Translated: CTSSVDRAATGELFF.

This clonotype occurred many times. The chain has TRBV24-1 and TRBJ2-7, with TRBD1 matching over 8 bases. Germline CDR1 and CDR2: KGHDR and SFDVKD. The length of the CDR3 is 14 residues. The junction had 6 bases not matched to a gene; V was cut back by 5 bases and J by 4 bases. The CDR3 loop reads CATSGAGQAYEQYF. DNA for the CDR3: TGTGCCACCAGTGGCGCGGGACAGGCGTACGAGCAGTACTTC.

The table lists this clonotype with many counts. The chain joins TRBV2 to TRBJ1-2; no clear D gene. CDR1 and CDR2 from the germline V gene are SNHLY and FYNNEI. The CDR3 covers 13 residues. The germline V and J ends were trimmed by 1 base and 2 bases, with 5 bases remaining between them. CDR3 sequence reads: CASSEDRNYGYTF. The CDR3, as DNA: TGTGCCAGCAGTGAAGACCGGAACTATGGCTACACCTTC.

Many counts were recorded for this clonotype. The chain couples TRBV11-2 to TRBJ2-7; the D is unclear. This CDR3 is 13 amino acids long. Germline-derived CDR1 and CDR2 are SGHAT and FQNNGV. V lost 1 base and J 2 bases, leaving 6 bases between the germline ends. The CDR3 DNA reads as TGTGCCAGCAGCTTAGTCGACCCCTACGAGCAGTACTTC. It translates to CASSLVDPYEQYF.

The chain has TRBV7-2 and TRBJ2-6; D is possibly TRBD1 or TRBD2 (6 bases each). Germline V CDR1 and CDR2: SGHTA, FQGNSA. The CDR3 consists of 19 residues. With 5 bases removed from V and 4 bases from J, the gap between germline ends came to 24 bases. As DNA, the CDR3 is TGTGCCAGCAGCGGGGGGTCCTGGACAGCGTCGAGGGGGGCCAACGTCCTGACTTTC. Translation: CASSGGSWTASRGANVLTF.

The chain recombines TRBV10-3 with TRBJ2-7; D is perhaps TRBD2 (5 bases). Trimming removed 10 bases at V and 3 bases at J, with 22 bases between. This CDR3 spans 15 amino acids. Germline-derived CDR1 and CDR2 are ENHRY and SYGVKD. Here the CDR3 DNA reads TGTGCCAGCAGCCCGTCCCCGCGGGCGTTCTACGAGCAGTACTTC. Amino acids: CASSPSPRAFYEQYF.

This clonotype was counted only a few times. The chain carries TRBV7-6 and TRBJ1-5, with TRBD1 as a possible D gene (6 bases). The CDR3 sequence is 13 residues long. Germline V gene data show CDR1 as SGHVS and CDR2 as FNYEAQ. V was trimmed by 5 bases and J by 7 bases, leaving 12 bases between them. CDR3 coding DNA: TGTGCCAGCAGCCAAGACACAGGGCAGCCCCAGCATTTT. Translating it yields CASSQDTGQPQHF. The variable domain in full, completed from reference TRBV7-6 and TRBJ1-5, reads GAGVSQSPRYKVTKRGQDVALRCDPISGHVSLYWYRQALGQGPEFLTYFNYEAQQDKSGLPNDRFSAERPEGSISTLTIQRTEQRDSAMYRCASSQDTGQPQHFGDGTRLSIL.

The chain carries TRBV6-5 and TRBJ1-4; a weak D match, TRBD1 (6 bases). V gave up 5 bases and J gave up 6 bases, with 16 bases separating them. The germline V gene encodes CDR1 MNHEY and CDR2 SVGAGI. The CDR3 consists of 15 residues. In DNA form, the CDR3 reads TGTGCCAGCAGTGAAGGACAAGGGGGGCATGAAAAACTGTTTTTT. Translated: CASSEGQGGHEKLFF.

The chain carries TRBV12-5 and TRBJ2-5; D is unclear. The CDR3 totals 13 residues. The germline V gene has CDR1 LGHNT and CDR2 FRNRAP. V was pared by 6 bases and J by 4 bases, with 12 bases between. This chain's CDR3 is CASGETKGETQYF. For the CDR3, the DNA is TGTGCTAGTGGGGAAACCAAGGGAGAGACCCAGTACTTC.

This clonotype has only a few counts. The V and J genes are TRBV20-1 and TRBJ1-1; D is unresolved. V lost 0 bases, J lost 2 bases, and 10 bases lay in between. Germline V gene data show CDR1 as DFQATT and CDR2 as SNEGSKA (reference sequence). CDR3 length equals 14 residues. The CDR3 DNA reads TGCAGTGCTAGAGATCTTGGCAGAAACACTGAAGCTTTCTTT. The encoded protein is CSARDLGRNTEAFF.

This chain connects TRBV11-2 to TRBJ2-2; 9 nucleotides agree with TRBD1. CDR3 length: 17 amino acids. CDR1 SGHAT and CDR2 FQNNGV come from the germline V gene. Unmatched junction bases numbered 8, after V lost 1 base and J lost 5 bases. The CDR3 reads CASSLVPTGGRTGELFF. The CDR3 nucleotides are TGTGCCAGCAGCTTAGTCCCTACAGGGGGCCGAACCGGGGAGCTGTTTTTT.